This TCR beta chain stems from a study of cytomegalovirus exposure and HLA in healthy donors. Whole-study results and caveats: In vitro checks showed that a few CMV-associated chains really do target CMV antigens.

Vbeta (60) and Jbeta (13) primers were used in the PCR. Using immunoSEQ multiplex PCR, the repertoire was profiled, and TCRdb retains in-frame clones only, with some absent. The top ten hold around 1.5% of the sample, which has under 200,000 clones, roughly 80% seen once. This clone was observed once. The target antigen is unknown. The CDR3 totals 15 residues. Trimming stripped 0 bases from V and 4 bases from J, with 11 bases between. The germline V gene has CDR1 SGHRS and CDR2 YFSETQ. The sample consisted of PBMCs. The receptor's source is a woman aged 25 to 39 in good health and CMV-seronegative. The rearrangement links TRBV5-1 to TRBJ2-1, with a weak D call TRBD2 (5 bases). CDR3: CASSLGPGDYNEQFF. DNA of the CDR3: TGCGCCAGCAGCTTGGGTCCCGGGGATTACAATGAGCAGTTCTTC.